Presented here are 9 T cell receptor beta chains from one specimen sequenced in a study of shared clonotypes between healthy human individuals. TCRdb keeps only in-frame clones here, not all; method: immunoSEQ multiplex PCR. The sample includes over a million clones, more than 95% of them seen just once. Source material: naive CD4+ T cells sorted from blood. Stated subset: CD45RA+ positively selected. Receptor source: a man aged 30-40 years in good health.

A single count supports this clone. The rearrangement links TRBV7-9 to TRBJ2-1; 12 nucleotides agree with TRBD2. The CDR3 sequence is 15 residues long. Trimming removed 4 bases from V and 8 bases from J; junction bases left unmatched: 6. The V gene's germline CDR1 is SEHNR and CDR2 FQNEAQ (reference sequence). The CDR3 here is CASSSAGLAGYEQFF. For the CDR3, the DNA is TGTGCCAGCAGCTCCGCGGGACTAGCGGGTTATGAGCAGTTCTTC. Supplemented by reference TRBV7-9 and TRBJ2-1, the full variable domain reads DTGVSQNPRHKITKRGQNVTFRCDPISEHNRLYWYRQTLGQGPEFLTYFQNEAQLEKSRLLSDRFSAERPKGSFSTLEIQRTEQGDSAMYLCASSSAGLAGYEQFFGPGTRLTVL.

The CDR3 loop is CASSLATRLAEETQYF. The CDR3 nucleotides read TGCGCCAGCAGCTTGGCCACAAGACTAGCGGAAGAGACCCAGTACTTC. J is TRBJ2-5 and V is TRBV5-1; 9 positions agree with TRBD2. CDR1 is SGHRS and CDR2 is YFSETQ in the germline V gene. The CDR3 length is 16 residues. V was clipped by 0 bases and J by 3 bases; unmatched bases: 6.

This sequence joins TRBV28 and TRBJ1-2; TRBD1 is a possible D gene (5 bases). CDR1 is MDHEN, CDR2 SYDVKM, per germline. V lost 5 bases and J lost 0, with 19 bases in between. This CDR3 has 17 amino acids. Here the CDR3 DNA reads TGTGCCAGCAGTCCGACGAACAGGAGAGCAGCTAACTATGGCTACACCTTC. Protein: CASSPTNRRAANYGYTF.

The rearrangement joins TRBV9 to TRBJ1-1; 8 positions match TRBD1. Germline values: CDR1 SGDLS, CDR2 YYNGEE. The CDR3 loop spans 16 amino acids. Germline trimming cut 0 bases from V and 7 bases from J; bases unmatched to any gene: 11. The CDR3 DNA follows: TGTGCCAGCAGCGTAGAACCTCAGGGGGCCTTGGGTGAAGCTTTCTTT. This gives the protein CASSVEPQGALGEAFF.

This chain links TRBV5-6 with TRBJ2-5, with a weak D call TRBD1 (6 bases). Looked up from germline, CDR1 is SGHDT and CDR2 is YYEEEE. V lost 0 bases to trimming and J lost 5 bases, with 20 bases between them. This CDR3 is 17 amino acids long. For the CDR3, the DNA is TGTGCCAGCAGCTTGGGGACCAGAGGGGGATATATTGAGACCCAGTACTTC. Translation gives CASSLGTRGGYIETQYF.

The CDR3 region is CASSFTGGMREQYF. CDR3 in DNA: TGTGCCAGCAGCTTCACAGGGGGGATGAGGGAGCAGTACTTC. V gene TRBV7-2 combines with J gene TRBJ2-7; 8 bases fit TRBD1. The CDR3 covers 14 residues. The junction had 8 bases not matched to a gene; V was cut back by 3 bases and J by 7 bases. CDR1 SGHTA and CDR2 FQGNSA come from the germline V gene.

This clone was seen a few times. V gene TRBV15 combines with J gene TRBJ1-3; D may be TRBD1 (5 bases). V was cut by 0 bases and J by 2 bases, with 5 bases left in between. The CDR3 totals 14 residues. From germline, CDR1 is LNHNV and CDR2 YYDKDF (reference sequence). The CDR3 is CATSRDRAGNTIYF. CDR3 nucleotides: TGTGCCACCAGCAGAGACAGGGCTGGAAACACCATATATTTT.

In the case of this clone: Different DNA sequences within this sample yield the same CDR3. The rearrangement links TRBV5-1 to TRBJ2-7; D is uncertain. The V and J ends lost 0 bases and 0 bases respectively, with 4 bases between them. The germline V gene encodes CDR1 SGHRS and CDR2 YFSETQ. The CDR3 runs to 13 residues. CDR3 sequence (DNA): TGCGCCAGCAGCTTGGGGTTCTCCTACGAGCAGTACTTC. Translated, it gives CASSLGFSYEQYF.

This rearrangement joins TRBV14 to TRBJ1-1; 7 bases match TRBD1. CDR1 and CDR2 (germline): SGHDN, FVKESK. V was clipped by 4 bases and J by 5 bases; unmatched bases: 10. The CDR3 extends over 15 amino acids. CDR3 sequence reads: CASSLLPGGYTEAFF. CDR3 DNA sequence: TGTGCCAGCAGCCTCCTCCCAGGGGGGTATACTGAAGCTTTCTTT.